The present TCR beta chain was sequenced within a study of blood T cells in healthy people across ages. Study in general: Capture via template switching afforded approximately one barcoded beta molecule per two T cells.

Whenever a sample was processed, at least 6 million PBMCs were isolated. A second PCR of 7 to 11 cycles used a sample-barcoded 5' primer and a J-beta primer mix. Each cDNA molecule, via a template-switch adaptor with 12 random nucleotides, was tagged. CDR3-containing paired-end reads numbering at least 2.5 million came from each sample. TCRdb called the 5' RACE reads again in MiXCR, with one record for every CDR3 protein. Counted here are 550,000 to 750,000 distinct CDR3 sequences, more than 20% occurring once; the ten biggest clones make up 3.5% to 4%. The CDR3 is 16 residues long. V shed 5 bases and J 0 bases; nucleotides not matched to a gene: 6. In germline, CDR1 is SEHNR, CDR2 FQNEAQ (reference sequence).

Sequencing used blood. This chain connects TRBV7-9 to TRBJ2-5; 10 bases agree with TRBD2. The clonotype comes from an older man in good health. The CDR3 coding sequence is TGTGCCAGCAGCCATGGGACTAGCGTAAACCAAGAGACCCAGTACTTC. Its translation: CASSHGTSVNQETQYF.